This is a list of T cell receptor beta chains from one sample in a study of somatic mutations in cytotoxic T cells in rheumatoid arthritis. Only in-frame clones appear in the TCRdb table, and some are missing; sequencing was by immunoSEQ multiplex PCR. The sample holds 11,000 or so clones; approximately 69% are singletons and the top ten take about 9.8%. The material sequenced was CD8+ T cells sorted from blood. These receptor sequences come from a man aged 65 to 85 in good health. CDR3s include the opening cysteine and the closing phenylalanine or tryptophan. Fields, in order: clone size, V gene, D gene, J gene, CDR3 protein, CDR3 DNA. A D gene is named only where the DNA matches it firmly. Some rows mark clone size as missing; the rest say once, few, many or name a class of expanded clone.

NA	TRBV9	TRBD1	TRBJ1-2	CASSASGTEPSNYGYTF	TGTGCCAGCAGCGCATCCGGGACAGAACCCTCTAACTATGGCTACACCTTC
NA	TRBV19	TRBD1	TRBJ1-5	CASSIWGTANQPQHF	TGTGCCAGTAGTATATGGGGGACAGCAAATCAGCCCCAGCATTTT
NA	TRBV14	NA	TRBJ1-4	CASSHPEGTNEKLFF	TGTGCCAGCAGCCACCCTGAGGGGACTAATGAAAAACTGTTTTTT
NA	TRBV10-3	NA	TRBJ2-3	CAISGPGTDTQYF	TGTGCCATCAGTGGGCCTGGCACAGATACGCAGTATTTT
NA	TRBV2	TRBD1	TRBJ1-5	CASSDRQGDGNQPQHF	TGTGCCAGCAGTGATAGACAGGGGGATGGCAATCAGCCCCAGCATTTT
NA	TRBV19	NA	TRBJ2-1	CASSIMQGPYNEQFF	TGTGCCAGTAGTATAATGCAGGGCCCCTACAATGAGCAGTTCTTC
NA	TRBV6-1	NA	TRBJ1-5	CASSEREYSNQPQHF	TGTGCCAGCAGTGAAAGGGAATATAGCAATCAGCCCCAGCATTTT
NA	TRBV6-5	TRBD2	TRBJ2-1	CASRSGNSYNEQFF	TGTGCCAGCAGGAGCGGGAACTCCTACAATGAGCAGTTCTTC
once	TRBV29-1	NA	TRBJ2-3	CSPTEASTDTQYF	TGCAGCCCAACTGAGGCGAGCACAGATACGCAGTATTTT
NA	TRBV27	TRBD1	TRBJ2-1	CASSDRVAPFYNEQFF	TGTGCCAGCAGTGACAGGGTCGCCCCCTTCTACAATGAGCAGTTCTTC